These 24 T cell receptor beta chains were sequenced from one sample in a study of T-cell reconstitution after alpha-beta-depleted transplantation in children. Using unique molecular identifiers, the investigators prepared the TCRbeta library. One entry per CDR3 protein results from TCRdb running MiXCR on the PCR reads. The table lists around 500,000 distinct CDR3 sequences, around an eighth of them singletons, with over 5.5% in the top ten. The sequencing here drew on PBMCs from the stem cell graft donor, taken from the stem cell graft. The source is a human donor who donated a stem cell graft to a child with combined immunodeficiency.

The table lists this clonotype with a few counts. A single base separates this from a much larger clone, so it may be a read error. The CDR3 reads CASSPDGTEAFF. CDR3 DNA: TGTGCCAGCAGCCCGGACGGCACTGAAGCTTTCTTT. The rearrangement links TRBV7-2 to TRBJ1-1; D is unresolved. The ends were cut back, 5 bases at V and 4 bases at J, with 8 bases in the middle. The CDR3 contains 12 residues. The germline CDR1 and CDR2 sequences are SGHTA and FQGNSA.

The sample holds many counts of this clonotype. The chain employs TRBV7-2 and TRBJ1-2; D remains unclear. Looked up from germline, CDR1 is SGHTA and CDR2 is FQGNSA. The CDR3 sequence is 14 residues long. The ends were cut back, 5 bases at V and 4 bases at J, with 14 bases in the middle. The CDR3 protein is CASSPRTGSYGYTF. The CDR3, as DNA: TGTGCCAGCAGCCCCAGGACGGGCTCCTATGGCTACACCTTC.

This clonotype has a handful of counts. V is TRBV3-1 and J is TRBJ2-1; 10 bases align to TRBD2. This CDR3 has 16 amino acids. The V and J ends lost 2 bases and 3 bases, in that order; junction bases with no gene match: 4. Germline CDR1 LGHDT, CDR2 YNNKEL (reference sequence). This chain's CDR3 is CASSQSLAGIYNEQFF. CDR3 bases: TGTGCCAGCAGCCAATCACTAGCGGGAATCTACAATGAGCAGTTCTTC.

This chain links TRBV6-1 with TRBJ2-5, with TRBD1 as a possible D gene (6 bases). The CDR3 runs 15 residues. CDR1 is MNHNS, CDR2 SASEGT, per germline. V was cut by 2 bases and J by 1 base, with 11 bases left in between. Here the CDR3 reads CASSENRVLQETQYF. The CDR3 nucleotides read TGTGCCAGCAGTGAAAACAGGGTTCTCCAAGAGACCCAGTACTTC.

This clonotype appeared many times. The CDR3 sequence: CSVEASGRYGEQFF. The CDR3 region has the DNA TGCAGCGTTGAGGCTAGCGGGAGGTATGGTGAGCAGTTCTTC. The chain employs TRBV29-1 and TRBJ2-1, with TRBD2 matching over 11 bases. Per the germline V gene, CDR1 is SQVTM and CDR2 is ANQGSEA. There are 14 residues in the CDR3. J lost 9 bases, V lost 3 bases, and 7 bases had no gene match.

J is TRBJ2-7 and V is TRBV4-3; D possibly corresponds to TRBD2 (5 bases). The CDR3 loop spans 13 amino acids. V lost 1 base and J 7 bases, leaving 11 bases between the germline ends. Germline CDR1 LGHNA, CDR2 YSLEER. The CDR3 is CASSQVRAGEQYF. In DNA form, the CDR3 reads TGCGCCAGCAGCCAAGTGAGGGCCGGAGAGCAGTACTTC.

This clonotype was found many times. V is TRBV12-3 or TRBV12-4 and J is TRBJ1-1; D may be TRBD1 (6 bases). The V and J ends lost 5 bases and 4 bases respectively, with 14 bases between them. CDR3 length: 14 residues. DNA of the CDR3: TGTGCCAGCAGTGCCAGGGGCTGGGGCACTGAAGCTTTCTTT. It specifies CASSARGWGTEAFF.

This chain joins TRBV20-1 and TRBJ1-5, with 8 bases fitting TRBD1. CDR1 is DFQATT, CDR2 SNEGSKA, per germline (reference sequence). The CDR3 has 13 residues. J lost 2 bases, V lost 6 bases, and 3 bases had no gene match. CDR3 bases: TGCAGTGCGCCACAGGGGGGCAATCAGCCCCAGCATTTT. Protein: CSAPQGGNQPQHF.

This clonotype has only a few counts. V is TRBV6-2 or TRBV6-3 and J is TRBJ2-1; D not certain. Trimming cost V 2 bases and J 3 bases, with 14 bases left between them. Germline V gene sequence: CDR1 MNHEY, CDR2 SVGEGT. The CDR3 is 16 residues long. The CDR3 here is CASSYTEGPNYNEQFF. The CDR3 coding sequence is TGTGCCAGCAGTTACACCGAAGGTCCTAACTACAATGAGCAGTTCTTC.

This clonotype was detected only a few times. This chain links TRBV4-3 with TRBJ2-3; the D gene is possibly TRBD2 (6 bases). The germline V gene encodes CDR1 LGHNA and CDR2 YSLEER. The CDR3 covers 16 residues. The ends were cut back, 3 bases at V and 4 bases at J, with 17 bases in the middle. CDR3 nucleotides: TGCGCCAGCAGCCAGGGAGGAGGGCTTGGCGCAGATACGCAGTATTTT. Translation: CASSQGGGLGADTQYF.

This clonotype was observed a few times. The chain recombines TRBV4-3 with TRBJ1-5, with D unclear. Trimming pared 0 bases from V and 6 bases from J, leaving 9 bases between. The CDR3 length is 14 residues. In germline, CDR1 is LGHNA, CDR2 YSLEER. The CDR3 protein is CASSQDRMGQPQHF. As DNA, the CDR3 is TGCGCCAGCAGCCAAGATCGGATGGGTCAGCCCCAGCATTTT.

This chain uses TRBV20-1 with TRBJ2-3; D is undetermined. The V end lost 4 bases, the J end lost 0 bases, and 17 bases lay between the germline ends. The CDR3 is made up of 16 amino acids. Germline V gene lookup returns CDR1 DFQATT and CDR2 SNEGSKA (reference sequence). CDR3 sequence: CSANRIDHASTDTQYF. The CDR3 bases are TGCAGTGCTAACCGCATCGATCATGCTAGCACAGATACGCAGTATTTT.

This clonotype was detected a few times. The V call is TRBV28, the J call TRBJ2-7, with D unresolved. Germline CDR1 reads MDHEN; CDR2 reads SYDVKM. CDR3 length: 14 amino acids. V was cut by 3 bases and J by 0 bases, with 9 bases left in between. The DNA of the CDR3 is TGTGCCAGCAGTTTGGACCCGCGCTCCTACGAGCAGTACTTC. Encoded protein: CASSLDPRSYEQYF.

This clonotype was seen repeatedly, ten times or more. The genes are TRBV20-1 and TRBJ2-3; tentatively, D is TRBD1 or TRBD2 (5 bases each). V shed 7 bases and J shed 4 bases, with 12 bases lying between them. The CDR3 has 12 residues. Germline CDR1 reads DFQATT; CDR2 reads SNEGSKA (reference sequence). CDR3 sequence reads: CSGRGVADTQYF. In DNA form, the CDR3 reads TGCAGTGGGAGAGGGGTGGCAGATACGCAGTATTTT.

As DNA, the CDR3 is TGTGCCAGCAGCTTCGGACTTGTCGAGACCCAGTACTTC. Amino acid sequence: CASSFGLVETQYF. The rearrangement links TRBV7-2 to TRBJ2-5, with D tentatively TRBD2 (5 bases). V was clipped by 3 bases and J by 5 bases, with 10 bases between them. Germline CDR1 reads SGHTA; CDR2 reads FQGNSA. The CDR3 sequence is 13 residues long.

This clonotype was counted between two and nine times. The chain combines TRBV25-1 with TRBJ1-1, with D hard to call. The germline gives CDR1 MGHDK, CDR2 SYGVNS. The CDR3 has 13 amino acids. V shed 4 bases and J shed 6 bases, with 12 bases lying between them. This chain's CDR3 is CASSGRAVAEAFF. The CDR3, as DNA: TGTGCCAGCAGTGGAAGGGCCGTGGCTGAAGCTTTCTTT. Drawing the rest from reference TRBV25-1 and TRBJ1-1, the complete variable domain is EADIYQTPRYLVIGTGKKITLECSQTMGHDKMYWYQQDPGMELHLIHYSYGVNSTEKGDLSSESTVSRIRTEHFPLTLESARPSHTSQYLCASSGRAVAEAFFGQGTRLTVV.

The CDR3 loop reads CASSAGTGIIPGNTIYF. The DNA for the CDR3 is TGTGCCAGCAGCGCCGGGACAGGAATAATCCCTGGAAACACCATATATTTT. V is TRBV28 and J is TRBJ1-3; 8 nucleotides agree with TRBD1. CDR3 length equals 17 residues. Unmatched junction bases numbered 12, after V lost 6 bases and J lost 2 bases. Per the germline V gene, CDR1 is MDHEN and CDR2 is SYDVKM.

At least ten counts were recorded for this clonotype. This sequence joins TRBV12-3 or TRBV12-4 and TRBJ2-3, with D unclear. This CDR3 contains 14 residues. Trimming took off 6 bases at V and 2 bases at J, with 12 bases between the two ends. For the CDR3, the DNA is TGTGCCAGCAGCAAATTCGAGGCCACAGATACGCAGTATTTT. It codes for CASSKFEATDTQYF.

In its sample, this clonotype was seen many times. This chain uses TRBV7-9 with TRBJ2-7; 10 bases fit TRBD2. The length of the CDR3 is 14 residues. CDR1 is SEHNR and CDR2 is FQNEAQ in the germline V gene (reference sequence). After removal of 7 bases from V and 3 bases from J, the junction contained 6 bases not matched to a gene. The CDR3 loop is CASKTGTSDYEQYF. CDR3 sequence (DNA): TGTGCCAGCAAGACCGGGACTAGCGACTACGAGCAGTACTTC.

The rearrangement uses TRBV12-3 or TRBV12-4 and TRBJ2-1; no definite D call. The CDR3 spans 14 residues. Trimming took off 3 bases at V and 6 bases at J, with 12 bases between the two ends. The CDR3 here is CASSFPLGFNEQFF. Here the CDR3 DNA reads TGTGCCAGCAGTTTTCCATTGGGCTTCAATGAGCAGTTCTTC.

On this clonotype: At one boundary the junction diverges from the germline segment, which might be a read error. The chain couples TRBV3-1 to TRBJ2-7, with D possibly being TRBD1 (5 bases). The V gene's germline CDR1 is LGHDT and CDR2 YNNKEL (reference sequence). The length of the CDR3 is 12 residues. The CDR3 coding sequence is TGTGCCAGCAGCCGGGTAGGGCAGGGAATGCAATTC. Translating it yields CASSRVGQGMQF.

This clonotype was recorded a few times. The V and J genes are TRBV7-2 and TRBJ2-1, with D perhaps TRBD1 (5 bases). The CDR3 runs to 16 residues. CDR1 and CDR2 from the germline V gene are SGHTA and FQGNSA. V was cut by 5 bases and J by 2 bases, with 16 bases left in between. CDR3 region: CASSPNPQGTYNEQFF. CDR3 nucleotide sequence: TGTGCCAGCAGCCCCAATCCCCAGGGCACCTACAATGAGCAGTTCTTC.

This clonotype was picked up many times. V gene TRBV12-3 or TRBV12-4 combines with J gene TRBJ2-3; TRBD2 aligns across 7 bases. With V trimmed by 5 bases and J by 2 bases, 7 bases remained unmatched. This CDR3 contains 15 residues. The CDR3 nucleotides are TGTGCCAGCAGTCCGAGCGGGGTAGACACAGATACGCAGTATTTT. It encodes CASSPSGVDTDTQYF.

The sample holds a few counts of this clonotype. The V gene is TRBV5-1, the J gene TRBJ2-7; TRBD2 might be the D (5 bases). CDR1 SGHRS and CDR2 YFSETQ come from the germline V gene. V lost 0 bases and J lost 3, with 16 bases in between. This CDR3 has 16 amino acids. The CDR3 reads CASSLVKATGYYEQYF. CDR3 nucleotide sequence: TGCGCCAGCAGCTTGGTTAAGGCGACGGGATACTACGAGCAGTACTTC.